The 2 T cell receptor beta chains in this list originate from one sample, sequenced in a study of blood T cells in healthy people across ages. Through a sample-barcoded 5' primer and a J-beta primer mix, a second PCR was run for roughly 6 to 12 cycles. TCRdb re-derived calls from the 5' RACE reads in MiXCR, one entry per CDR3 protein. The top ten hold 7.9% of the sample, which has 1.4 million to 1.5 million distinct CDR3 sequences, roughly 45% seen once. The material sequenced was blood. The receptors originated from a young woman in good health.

Written as DNA, the CDR3 is TGTGCCAGCAGCTATACGGGTCAGAGCTCCTACGAGCAGTACTTC. Translation gives CASSYTGQSSYEQYF. The chain is built from TRBV6-5 and TRBJ2-7; D call uncertain. Germline values: CDR1 MNHEY, CDR2 SVGAGI. This CDR3 has 15 residues. V lost 6 bases to trimming and J lost 0 bases, with 15 bases between them.

Here the CDR3 reads CSALDQEPSSYNEQFF. Here the CDR3 DNA reads TGCAGTGCCTTGGATCAGGAACCAAGCTCCTACAATGAGCAGTTCTTC. The chain recombines TRBV20-1 with TRBJ2-1; D is uncertain. The CDR3 is made up of 16 amino acids. Trimming removed 6 bases from V and 0 bases from J, with 18 bases in between. Germline V gene lookup returns CDR1 DFQATT and CDR2 SNEGSKA (reference sequence).